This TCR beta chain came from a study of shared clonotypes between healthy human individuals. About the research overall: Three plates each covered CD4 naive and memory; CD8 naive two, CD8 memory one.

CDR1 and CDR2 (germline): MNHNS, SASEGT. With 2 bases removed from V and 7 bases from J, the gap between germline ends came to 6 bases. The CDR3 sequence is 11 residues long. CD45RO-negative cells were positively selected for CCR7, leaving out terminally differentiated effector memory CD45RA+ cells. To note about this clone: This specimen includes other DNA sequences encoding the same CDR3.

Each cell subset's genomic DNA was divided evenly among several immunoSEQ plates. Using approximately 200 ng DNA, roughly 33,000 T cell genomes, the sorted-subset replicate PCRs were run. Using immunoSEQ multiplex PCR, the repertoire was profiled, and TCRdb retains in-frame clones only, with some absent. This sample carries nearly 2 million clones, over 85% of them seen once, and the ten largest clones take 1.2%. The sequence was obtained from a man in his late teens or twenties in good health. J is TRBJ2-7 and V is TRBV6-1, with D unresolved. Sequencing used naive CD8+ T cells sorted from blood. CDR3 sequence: CASSENGEQYF. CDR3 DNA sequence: TGTGCCAGCAGTGAAAACGGGGAGCAGTACTTC.